This T cell receptor beta chain was captured in a study of blood T cell repertoires in COVID-19. Across the study: PBMCs, B-cell-depleted T cells, or T cells were the source of the cDNA or gDNA that made up the material.

In the source study's methods: Cell counts per sample came from amplifying reference gene primers. This table comes from immunoSEQ multiplex PCR, and its TCRdb copy is limited to in-frame clones, with some not included. V and J calls and clone size are those listed in that table; D and trimming were worked out from the DNA. The sample lists about 220,000 clones, less than 85% seen once, with less than 4% in the top ten. The CDR3 contains 13 residues. With 8 bases removed from V and 2 bases from J, the gap between germline ends came to 13 bases. Germline V gene sequence: CDR1 KGHSH, CDR2 LQKENI. The sample comprised peripheral blood. The J gene is TRBJ2-7, the V gene TRBV18, with D perhaps matching TRBD2 (6 bases). The receptor's source is a woman of 80 years or more with acute or convalescent COVID-19. CDR3 residues: CASVADFTYEQYF. The DNA of the CDR3 is TGTGCCAGCGTAGCGGACTTCACCTACGAGCAGTACTTC.